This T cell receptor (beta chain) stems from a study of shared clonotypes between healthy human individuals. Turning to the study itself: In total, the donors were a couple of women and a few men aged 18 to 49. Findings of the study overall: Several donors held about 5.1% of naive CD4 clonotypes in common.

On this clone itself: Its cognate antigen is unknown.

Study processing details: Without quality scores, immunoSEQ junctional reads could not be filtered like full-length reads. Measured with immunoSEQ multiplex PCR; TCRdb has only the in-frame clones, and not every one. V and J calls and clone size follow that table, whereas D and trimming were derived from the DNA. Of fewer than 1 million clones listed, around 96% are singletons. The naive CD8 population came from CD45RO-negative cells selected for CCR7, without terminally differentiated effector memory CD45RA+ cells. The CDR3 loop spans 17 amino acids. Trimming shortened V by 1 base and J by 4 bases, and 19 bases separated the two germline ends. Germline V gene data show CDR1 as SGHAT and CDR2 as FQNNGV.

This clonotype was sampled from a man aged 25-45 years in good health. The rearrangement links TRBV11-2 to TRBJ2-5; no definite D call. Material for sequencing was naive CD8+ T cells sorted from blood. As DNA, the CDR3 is TGTGCCAGCAGCTTAGGGCCTAGAGGCACCACCGTAGAGACCCAGTACTTC. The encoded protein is CASSLGPRGTTVETQYF.